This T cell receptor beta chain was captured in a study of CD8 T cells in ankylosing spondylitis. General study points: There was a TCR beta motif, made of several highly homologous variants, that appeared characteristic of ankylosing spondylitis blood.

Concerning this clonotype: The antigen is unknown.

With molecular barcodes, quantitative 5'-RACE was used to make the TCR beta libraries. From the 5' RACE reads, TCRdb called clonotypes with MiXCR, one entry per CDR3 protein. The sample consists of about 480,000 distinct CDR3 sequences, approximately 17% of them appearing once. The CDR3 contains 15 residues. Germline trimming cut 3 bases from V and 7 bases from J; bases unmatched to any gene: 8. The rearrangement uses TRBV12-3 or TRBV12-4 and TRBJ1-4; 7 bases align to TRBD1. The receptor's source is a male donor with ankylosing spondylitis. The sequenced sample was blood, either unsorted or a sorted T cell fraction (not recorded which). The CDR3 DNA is TGTGCCAGCAGTTTTTATTGGACAGGCCCTGAAAAACTGTTTTTT. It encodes CASSFYWTGPEKLFF.